The entry below describes one T cell receptor (beta chain). Its antigen remains unidentified. Base qualities are not recorded, but no much larger clone differs from it by a single base. TCRbeta CDR3 regions were sequenced with the immunoSEQ Assay. After extraction, genomic DNA underwent amplification by bias-controlled multiplex PCR, followed by high-throughput sequencing. In the paper's pipeline: To quantify the absolute abundance of every unique TCRbeta CDR3 region, sequences were collapsed and filtered. T cell fraction was estimated by normalization of TCRbeta template counts to usable DNA, with usable DNA being measured through amplification of reference genes present in all nucleated cells. Repertoire TCRs were annotated as SARS-CoV-2-specific when V gene, CDR3 amino acid sequence and J gene were exactly matched to a known reactive TCR set. MIRA supplied the reference SARS-CoV-2 TCR set, which was filtered for enrichment in COVID-19-positive ImmuneCODE repertoires so that public or cross-reactive TCRs were removed. Based on the MIRA antigens, annotated TCRs were further analysed at the level of specific ORF or position within ORF. Depth was the summed frequency of annotated unique rearrangements, while breadth was defined as annotated unique rearrangements over total unique productive rearrangements. Two-sided Wilcoxon rank-sum tests were used to compare TCR breadth between groups. TCRdb took over this immuneACCESS table, retaining in-frame rearrangements with V and J assigned. Such tables are incomplete; in checked studies, under half of the missing clones stem from an unresolved V gene, and the remainder is unexplained. The DNA was the basis for D and trimming; V, J and clone size are from that table. Counted in this sample were 300,000 to 350,000 clones; approximately 90% of them appeared once. The top ten constitute 5% of the sample.

This specimen belongs to a study of Ad26.COV2.S vaccination and SARS-CoV-2 variants (dated by TCRdb to the early 2020s). About the study as a whole: Vaccine-arm donors came from COV1001, a multicentre, randomized, double-blind, placebo-controlled phase I-IIa trial of Ad26.COV2.S in healthy adults. Ad26.COV2.S was administered intramuscularly at 5 x 10^10 or 1 x 10^11 viral particles, either as a single shot or as two shots given 56 days apart. Throughout the experiments and outcome assessment, investigators stayed blinded to trial group allocation. Trial participants were randomized into five groups of five, in which low-dose or high-dose Ad26.COV2.S was given once or twice, or placebo was given on both occasions. TCRbeta repertoire sequencing served as the tool for gauging how specific and how broad the SARS-CoV-2-reactive T cell receptors were following Ad26.COV2.S vaccination. The TCR-sequenced set comprised about 32 samples: some 20 Ad26.COV2.S vaccine recipients, 5 placebo recipients and 8 SARS-CoV-2 convalescent individuals. General study outcomes and caveats: According to the authors, total T cell responses may have been underestimated by the TCR breadth and depth analyses. Substantial breadth of spike-specific CD8+ and CD4+ T cell responses was reported after vaccination. Comparable non-spike TCR breadth was observed between vaccine and placebo recipients, consistent with only spike being contained in the vaccine. The study was not powered for comparison of responses between vaccine doses or regimens. Spike-specific TCR breadth was higher in Ad26.COV2.S recipients than in placebo recipients (P = 0.0014).

From the germline V gene (reference sequence), CDR1 is LNHNV and CDR2 is YYDKDF. Trimmed from V: 4 bases; trimmed from J: 2 bases; junction bases lacking a gene match: 7. The CDR3 covers 15 residues, taking in both the cysteine and the phenylalanine. Only the CDR3 region is kept as DNA, spanning 45 bases read in frame from base 1. What the treatment or condition label conveys for this sample: 15 to 20 received Ad26.COV2.S at low or high dose, single or two shots; roughly five received placebo; per-sample allocation not given. For vaccine and placebo recipients, repertoires were sequenced using samples collected on day 63 after the first injection. In Cohort 1b, 25 adults aged 18-55 years were enrolled at a single site in Boston, USA, between 29 July and 7 August 2020. As a vaccine, Ad26.COV2.S was a replication-incompetent adenovirus type 26 vector that expressed a prefusion-stabilized SARS-CoV-2 spike protein derived from the original Wuhan strain.

This TCR came from a person aged 18-65 years who received the Ad26.COV2.S COVID-19 vaccine or a placebo. This sample comprised peripheral blood, obtained in a trial of Ad26.COV2.S vaccine versus placebo. Rearrangement joined TRBV15 to TRBJ2-7; TRBD1 matches 8 bases in the middle. The sequence in DNA is TGTGCCACCAGCATCGGGACAGGCCCTACCTACGAGCAGTACTTC. It is translated as CATSIGTGPTYEQYF.